The clone carrying this TCR beta chain appeared many times. Library preparation followed earlier protocols using designated TCR primers. TCRdb independently ran MiXCR on the PCR reads; one entry per CDR3 protein. The sample gives about 640,000 distinct CDR3 sequences, just under 20% of which show up once; roughly 0.85% is in the top ten. Losses at the gene ends were 10 bases for V and 6 bases for J; bases not matched to a gene: 13. This CDR3 has 15 residues. Germline CDR1 MDHEN, CDR2 SYDVKM. The data stem from a study of molecular identifiers for immune sequencing clone quantification. This chain connects TRBV28 to TRBJ1-5, with 9 bases matching TRBD1. Sequencing input: naive CD8+ T cells from blood, with Jurkat cell RNA spiked in. Subset defined: FACS-sorted CD8+CD4-CCR7+CD45RA+ naive T cells. The receptor was isolated from a human donor in good health. Some libraries in this study had Jurkat cell RNA spiked in. CDR3 bases: TGTGCCAACCAACCGTCGGGACAGGGTAGTCAGCCCCAGCATTTT. It translates to CANQPSGQGSQPQHF.